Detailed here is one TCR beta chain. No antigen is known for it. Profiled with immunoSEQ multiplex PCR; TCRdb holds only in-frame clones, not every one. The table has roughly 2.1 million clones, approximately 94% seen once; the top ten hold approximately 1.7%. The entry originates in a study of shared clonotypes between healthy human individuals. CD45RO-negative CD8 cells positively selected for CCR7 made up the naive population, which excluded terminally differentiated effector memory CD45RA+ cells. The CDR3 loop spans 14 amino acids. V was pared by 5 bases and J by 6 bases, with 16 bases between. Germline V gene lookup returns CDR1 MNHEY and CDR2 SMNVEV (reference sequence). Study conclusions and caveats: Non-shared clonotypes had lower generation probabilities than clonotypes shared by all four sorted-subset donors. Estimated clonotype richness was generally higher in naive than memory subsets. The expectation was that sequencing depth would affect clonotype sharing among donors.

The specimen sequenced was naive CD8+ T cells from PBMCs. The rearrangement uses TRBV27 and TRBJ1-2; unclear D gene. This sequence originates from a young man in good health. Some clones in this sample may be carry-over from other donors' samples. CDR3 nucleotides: TGTGCCAGCAGTCCTGGGTTCAAAGTGGATGGCTACACCTTC. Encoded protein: CASSPGFKVDGYTF.